These 9 T cell receptor beta chains were sequenced from one sample in a study of blood T cells in healthy people across ages. A second PCR of 7 to 11 cycles used a sample-barcoded 5' primer and a J-beta primer mix. TCRdb processed the 5' RACE reads anew with MiXCR; each CDR3 protein has one entry. The table includes 650,000 to 700,000 distinct CDR3 sequences, around 52% detected once. What was sequenced was blood. These TCRs come from a woman of 80 years or more in good health.

J is TRBJ2-5 and V is TRBV20-1; 7 positions match TRBD1. CDR1 is DFQATT and CDR2 is SNEGSKA in the germline V gene (reference sequence). This CDR3 is 14 amino acids long. The junction had 9 bases not matched to a gene; V was cut back by 3 bases and J by 5 bases. CDR3 region: CSASARGLLETQYF. DNA of the CDR3: TGCAGTGCTAGTGCCAGGGGGTTATTGGAGACCCAGTACTTC.

As regards this clonotype: A read error may explain this, as a much larger clone is one base away. The V and J genes are TRBV7-9 and TRBJ2-7, with 7 bases matching TRBD2. Germline values: CDR1 SEHNR, CDR2 FQNEAQ (reference sequence). V trimming: 3 bases; J trimming: 2 bases; junction bases outside the gene matches: 10. The CDR3 runs 16 residues. The DNA of the CDR3 is TGTGCCAGCAGCTTTGAGGACGGCGGGAGCCCCTACGAGCAGTACTTC. Its protein is CASSFEDGGSPYEQYF.

The V call is TRBV24-1, the J call TRBJ2-1; 7 bases fit TRBD1. V lost 4 bases and J lost 8; bases outside the gene matches: 7. The CDR3 totals 14 residues. Germline CDR1 KGHDR, CDR2 SFDVKD. CDR3 bases: TGTGCCACCAGTGACTCGGGACAGCTGGATGAGCAGTTCTTC. Its protein is CATSDSGQLDEQFF.

This clonotype was recorded at least ten times. The CDR3 DNA reads as TGTGCCACGGCGGGGGGGAGCACAGATACGCAGTATTTT. Translated, it gives CATAGGSTDTQYF. The chain is built from TRBV10-3 and TRBJ2-3; 9 bases line up with TRBD2. The CDR3 length is 13 residues. Germline-derived CDR1 and CDR2 are ENHRY and SYGVKD. With 10 bases clipped from V and 0 bases from J, the junction kept 2 bases outside the gene matches.

This clonotype has at least ten counts. The chain uses TRBV12-3 or TRBV12-4 and TRBJ2-1; 7 bases align to TRBD1. Unmatched junction bases numbered 11, after V lost 6 bases and J lost 15 bases. This CDR3 has 12 amino acids. The CDR3 region has the DNA TGTGCCAGCAGCCTGATGCAGGGACAGACGTTCTTC. Translating gives CASSLMQGQTFF.

This clonotype was counted ten times or more. The chain carries TRBV7-9 and TRBJ2-5, with D perhaps TRBD2 (5 bases). Germline V gene lookup returns CDR1 SEHNR and CDR2 FQNEAQ (reference sequence). The CDR3 totals 15 residues. V lost 1 base, J lost 2 bases, and 11 bases lay in between. The CDR3 nucleotides read TGTGCCAGCAGCTTAGACGGAGGAGTGCAAGAGACCCAGTACTTC. Protein product: CASSLDGGVQETQYF.

The rearrangement uses TRBV11-2 and TRBJ2-3, with 9 bases identical to TRBD1. The CDR3 spans 16 residues. The V gene end was trimmed by 5 bases and the J gene end by 3 bases; junction bases not matched to a gene: 9. CDR1 is SGHAT, CDR2 FQNNGV, per germline. Written as DNA, the CDR3 is TGTGCCAGCAGCCCAGGGACAGGGTGGACGACAGATACGCAGTATTTT. Its protein is CASSPGTGWTTDTQYF.

This chain connects TRBV6-5 to TRBJ2-5, with 12 bases that match TRBD1. Trimming removed 6 bases from V and 11 bases from J; junction bases left unmatched: 13. The germline V gene encodes CDR1 MNHEY and CDR2 SVGAGI. The CDR3 is made up of 15 amino acids. Here the CDR3 DNA reads TGTGCCAGCAGAGCGGGACAGGGGGCCTACAATGAGCAGTACTTC. It translates to CASRAGQGAYNEQYF.

The CDR3 nucleotides read TGTGCCAGCAGCCTGACTCACGCAACTAATGAAAAACTGTTTTTT. Its translation: CASSLTHATNEKLFF. The chain couples TRBV11-2 to TRBJ1-4; no firm D call. Trimming removed 5 bases from V and 0 bases from J, with 10 bases in between. The CDR3 runs 15 residues. Germline-derived CDR1 and CDR2 are SGHAT and FQNNGV.